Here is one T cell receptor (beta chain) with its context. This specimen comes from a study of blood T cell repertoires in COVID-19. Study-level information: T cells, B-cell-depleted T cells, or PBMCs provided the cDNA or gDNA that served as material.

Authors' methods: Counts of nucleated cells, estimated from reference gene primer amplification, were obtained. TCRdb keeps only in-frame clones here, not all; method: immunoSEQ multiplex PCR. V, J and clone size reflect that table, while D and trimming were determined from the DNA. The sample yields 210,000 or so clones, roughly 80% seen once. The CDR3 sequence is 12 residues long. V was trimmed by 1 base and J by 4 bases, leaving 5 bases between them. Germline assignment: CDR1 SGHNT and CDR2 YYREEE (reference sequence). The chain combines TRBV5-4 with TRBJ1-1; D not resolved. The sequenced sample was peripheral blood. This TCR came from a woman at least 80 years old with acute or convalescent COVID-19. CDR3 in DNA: TGTGCCAGCAGCTTGCCCGGCACTGAAGCTTTCTTT. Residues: CASSLPGTEAFF.